The clone carrying this TCR beta chain is a singleton in its sample. No antigen is known for it. V was shortened by 2 bases and J by 4 bases, with 10 bases between the two germline ends. The CDR3 covers 14 residues. In germline, CDR1 is SGHRS, CDR2 YFSETQ. The entry originates in a study of T cell responses to AZD1222 COVID-19 vaccine. Sequencing was performed with immunoSEQ multiplex PCR; in TCRdb, only in-frame clones are kept and a portion is missing. Altogether 90,000 to 140,000 clones are present, more than 75% being singletons, with the ten largest covering 2% to 3%. Findings and limits, study-wide: An increase in Spike-specific TCR breadth and depth was observed after two AZD1222 doses. Among vaccine-associated CD4 TCRs, coverage spanned spike, with dominance at 160-218 and 743-854.

The sequencing here drew on peripheral blood, taken on day 0 of AZD1222 vaccination. The rearrangement joins TRBV5-1 to TRBJ2-1; no clear D gene. This TCR was recovered from an adult in good health. The CDR3 sequence: CASSLGDGYNEQFF. The CDR3 DNA follows: TGCGCCAGCAGCTTAGGAGACGGGTACAATGAGCAGTTCTTC.